The sequence of this T cell receptor beta chain was determined in a study of cytomegalovirus exposure and HLA in healthy donors. PCR involved 60 Vbeta and 13 Jbeta primers. Method: immunoSEQ multiplex PCR; TCRdb's copy keeps in-frame clones and lacks some. This sample's table has some 180,000 clones. The V gene's germline CDR1 is KGHSH and CDR2 LQKENI. V was clipped by 1 base and J by 0 bases; unmatched bases: 4. There are 18 residues in the CDR3. Regarding this clone: The antigen remains unidentified.

The donors gave bone marrow, and they were healthy. General study results and limits: Exclusion applied to some V segments, including TRBV6-2 and TRBV6-3, as they were indistinguishable. Within a later analysis, the majority of CMV-associated TCR beta chains appeared HLA-restricted. Immune exposure information comprised only CMV serostatus.

The specimen sequenced was PBMCs. This rearrangement joins TRBV18 to TRBJ1-3, with TRBD1 matching 12 bases. The receptor's source is a man between 25 and 39 years old in good health and CMV-seronegative. The CDR3 sequence is CASSPQGQGASSGNTIYF. CDR3 sequence (DNA): TGTGCCAGCTCACCACAGGGACAGGGGGCCAGCTCTGGAAACACCATATATTTT. The full variable domain, its missing parts supplied by reference TRBV18 and TRBJ1-3, is NAGVMQNPRHLVRRRGQEARLRCSPMKGHSHVYWYRQLPEEGLKFMVYLQKENIIDESGMPKERFSAEFPKEGPSILRIQQVVRGDSAAYFCASSPQGQGASSGNTIYFGEGSWLTVV.